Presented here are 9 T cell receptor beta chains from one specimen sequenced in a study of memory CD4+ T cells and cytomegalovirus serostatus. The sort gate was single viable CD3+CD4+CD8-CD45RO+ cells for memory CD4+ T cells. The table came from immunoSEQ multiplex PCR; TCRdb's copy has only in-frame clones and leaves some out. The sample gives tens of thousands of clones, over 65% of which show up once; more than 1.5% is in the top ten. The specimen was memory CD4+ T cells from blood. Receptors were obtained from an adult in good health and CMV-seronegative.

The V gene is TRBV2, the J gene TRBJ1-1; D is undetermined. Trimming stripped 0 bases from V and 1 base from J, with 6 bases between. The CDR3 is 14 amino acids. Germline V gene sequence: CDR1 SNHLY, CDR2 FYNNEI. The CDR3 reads CASSEARSNTEAFF. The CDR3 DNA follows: TGTGCCAGCAGTGAAGCTCGGTCGAACACTGAAGCTTTCTTT.

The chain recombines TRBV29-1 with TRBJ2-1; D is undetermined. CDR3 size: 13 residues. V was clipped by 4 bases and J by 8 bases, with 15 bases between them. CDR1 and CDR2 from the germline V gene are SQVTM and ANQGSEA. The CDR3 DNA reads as TGCAGCGTTGTGGACCGACCTGAGGATGAGCAGTTCTTC. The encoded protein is CSVVDRPEDEQFF.

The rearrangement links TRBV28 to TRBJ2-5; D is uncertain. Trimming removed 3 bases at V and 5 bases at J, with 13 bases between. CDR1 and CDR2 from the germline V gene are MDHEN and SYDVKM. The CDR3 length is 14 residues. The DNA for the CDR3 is TGTGCCAGCAGTTTCTGGTCCCAGAGCGAGACCCAGTACTTC. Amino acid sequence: CASSFWSQSETQYF.

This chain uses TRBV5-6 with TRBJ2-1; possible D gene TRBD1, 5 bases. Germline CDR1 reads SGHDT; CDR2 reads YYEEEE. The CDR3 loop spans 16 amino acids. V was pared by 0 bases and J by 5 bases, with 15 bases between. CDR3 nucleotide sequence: TGTGCCAGCAGCTTGGCCGCAGGGCGTTCGAACAATGAGCAGTTCTTC. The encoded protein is CASSLAAGRSNNEQFF. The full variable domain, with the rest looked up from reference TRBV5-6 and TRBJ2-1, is DAGVTQSPTHLIKTRGQQVTLRCSPKSGHDTVSWYQQALGQGPQFIFQYYEEEERQRGNFPDRFSGHQFPNYSSELNVNALLLGDSALYLCASSLAAGRSNNEQFFGPGTRLTVL.

The CDR3 DNA is TGTGCCTTCCAACAAACTGGGGGCAATCAGCCCCAGCATTTT. It yields the protein CAFQQTGGNQPQHF. The V and J genes are TRBV30 and TRBJ1-5, with no clear D. CDR1 is GTSNPN and CDR2 is SVGIG in the germline V gene (reference sequence). V lost 7 bases and J 2 bases, leaving 15 bases between the germline ends. CDR3 length: 14 residues.

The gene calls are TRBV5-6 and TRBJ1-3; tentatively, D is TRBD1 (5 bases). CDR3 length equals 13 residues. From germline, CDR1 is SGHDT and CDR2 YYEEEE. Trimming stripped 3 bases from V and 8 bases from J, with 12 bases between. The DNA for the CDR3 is TGTGCCAGCAGCTCCCGGGACTTGGACACCATATATTTT. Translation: CASSSRDLDTIYF.

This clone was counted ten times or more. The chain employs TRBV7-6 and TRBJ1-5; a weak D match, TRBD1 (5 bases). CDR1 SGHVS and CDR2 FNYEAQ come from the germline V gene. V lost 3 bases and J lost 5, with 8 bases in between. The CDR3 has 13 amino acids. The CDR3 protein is CASSLGRYQPQHF. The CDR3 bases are TGTGCCAGCAGCTTGGGGCGGTATCAGCCCCAGCATTTT.

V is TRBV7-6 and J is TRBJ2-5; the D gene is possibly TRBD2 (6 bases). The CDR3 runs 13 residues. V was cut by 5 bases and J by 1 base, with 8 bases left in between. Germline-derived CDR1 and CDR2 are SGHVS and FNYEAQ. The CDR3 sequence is CASSRGFQETQYF. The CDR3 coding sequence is TGTGCCAGCAGCCGGGGGTTCCAAGAGACCCAGTACTTC.

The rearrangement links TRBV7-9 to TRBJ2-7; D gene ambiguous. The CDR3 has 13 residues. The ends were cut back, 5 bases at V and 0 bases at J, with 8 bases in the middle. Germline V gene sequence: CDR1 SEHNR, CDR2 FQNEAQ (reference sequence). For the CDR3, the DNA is TGTGCCAGCAGCCCCCGAATCTCCTACGAGCAGTACTTC. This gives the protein CASSPRISYEQYF.